This TCR beta chain was captured in a study of T cells in Graves' hyperthyroidism and ophthalmopathy. This clonotype was recorded at least ten times. The CDR3 contains 14 residues. The V gene lost 4 bases and the J gene lost 0 bases, with 10 bases spanning the gap. Per the germline V gene, CDR1 is SEHNR and CDR2 is FQNEAQ (reference sequence). The source material, RNA transcripts, was used to amplify TCR beta CDR3 regions. First-round RT-PCR of the TCR CDR3 relied on the HTBI primer set. TCRdb re-derived calls from the multiplex PCR reads in MiXCR, one entry per CDR3 protein. The sample gives over 650,000 distinct CDR3 sequences, less than 20% of which show up once; under 10% is in the top ten.

Input material: blood. This receptor was taken from a man between 18 and 29 years old with Graves' hyperthyroidism. This chain uses TRBV7-9 with TRBJ2-7; a weak D match, TRBD1 (6 bases). The CDR3 DNA follows: TGTGCCAGCAGCTCCGGACAGTTCTCCTACGAGCAGTACTTC. This codes for CASSSGQFSYEQYF. Full variable domain (remainder filled in from reference TRBV7-9 and TRBJ2-7): DTGVSQNPRHKITKRGQNVTFRCDPISEHNRLYWYRQTLGQGPEFLTYFQNEAQLEKSRLLSDRFSAERPKGSFSTLEIQRTEQGDSAMYLCASSSGQFSYEQYFGPGTRLTVT.